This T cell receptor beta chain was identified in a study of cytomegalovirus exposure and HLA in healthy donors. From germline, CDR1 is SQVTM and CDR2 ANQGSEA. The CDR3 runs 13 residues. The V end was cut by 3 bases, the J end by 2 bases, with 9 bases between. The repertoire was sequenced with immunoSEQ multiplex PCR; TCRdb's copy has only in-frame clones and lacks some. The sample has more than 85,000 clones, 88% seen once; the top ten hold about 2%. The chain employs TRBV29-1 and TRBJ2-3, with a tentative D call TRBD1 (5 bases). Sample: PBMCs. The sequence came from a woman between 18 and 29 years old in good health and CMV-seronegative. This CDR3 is CSVDRAVTDTQYF. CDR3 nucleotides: TGCAGCGTTGACAGGGCGGTCACAGATACGCAGTATTTT.